Listed here is a single T cell receptor (beta chain). Its antigen is unidentified. This sample is drawn from a study of cytomegalovirus exposure and HLA in healthy donors. The overall study: Assignment to the Caucasian-associated ancestry cluster applied to over 70% of the 300 to 500 genotyped donors. Findings of the study overall: Testing in vitro showed a few CMV-associated chains specific for CMV antigens. With later analysis, a missense DCLRE1C variant became linked to TCR beta V- and J-gene trimming. The authors later found most CMV-associated TCR beta chains appeared HLA-restricted.

This CDR3 region has 16 residues. Germline V lookup: CDR1 GTSNPN, CDR2 SVGIG (reference sequence). V shed 4 bases and J shed 0 bases, with 18 bases lying between them. PCR employed 60 Vbeta and 13 Jbeta primers. Profiling relied on immunoSEQ multiplex PCR, and the TCRdb table lists in-frame clones only, not all of them. Among around 150,000 clones listed, roughly 80% were seen once. The sample consisted of PBMCs. The chain links TRBV30 to TRBJ1-2; a weak D match, TRBD1 (5 bases). This TCR was recovered from a girl aged 5 to 17 in good health and CMV-seropositive. CDR3 region: CAWILPQQVTNYGYTF. Here the CDR3 DNA reads TGTGCCTGGATTTTACCCCAACAGGTGACTAACTATGGCTACACCTTC.